The 30 T cell receptor beta chains presented below share a single source sample, sequenced in a study of T cells in narcolepsy. Assay used: immunoSEQ multiplex PCR; TCRdb lists only in-frame clones, some missing. The table includes around 31,000 clones, 75% to 90% detected once. Material: CD45RA- memory CD4+ T cells from PBMCs. These receptors were taken from a human donor with narcolepsy.

This chain joins TRBV23-1 and TRBJ2-3; D is unclear. TRBV23-1 is treated as an ORF (open reading frame) with a function not yet certain. V was shortened by 4 bases and J by 0 bases, with 5 bases between the two germline ends. The CDR3 totals 13 residues. In nucleotides, the CDR3 is TGCGCCAGCAGTCGCCTCAGCACAGATACGCAGTATTTT. This sequence encodes CASSRLSTDTQYF.

The rearrangement links TRBV11-2 to TRBJ1-1; D is ambiguous. The CDR3 covers 12 residues. Trimming took off 3 bases at V and 0 bases at J, with 2 bases between the two ends. CDR1 is SGHAT, CDR2 FQNNGV, per germline. This chain's CDR3 is CASSFLNTEAFF. Written as DNA, the CDR3 is TGTGCCAGCAGCTTTCTGAACACTGAAGCTTTCTTT.

The rearrangement joins TRBV5-6 to TRBJ1-2; D perhaps matches TRBD1 (5 bases). Per germline, CDR1 SGHDT and CDR2 YYEEEE. Trimming removed 0 bases from V and 2 bases from J, with 11 bases in between. The CDR3 is made up of 15 amino acids. The CDR3 is CASSLVGVENYGYTF. DNA of the CDR3: TGTGCCAGCAGCTTGGTGGGGGTAGAGAACTATGGCTACACCTTC.

This chain uses TRBV5-4 with TRBJ2-1; 9 nucleotides match TRBD1. The germline CDR1 and CDR2 sequences are SGHNT and YYREEE (reference sequence). The trim removed 4 bases at V and 3 bases at J, leaving 8 bases unmatched. This CDR3 spans 16 amino acids. The CDR3, as DNA: TGTGCCAGCAGCCCGGGACAGGGAAACCTCTACAATGAGCAGTTCTTC. It encodes CASSPGQGNLYNEQFF.

The sample holds a few counts of this clone. The gene calls are TRBV25-1 and TRBJ2-3; 8 nucleotides match TRBD2. Germline-derived CDR1 and CDR2 are MGHDK and SYGVNS. V shed 7 bases, J shed 1 base, and the junction held 7 bases outside the gene matches. CDR3 length: 15 amino acids. CDR3 residues: CASTTRGGGTDTQYF. CDR3 sequence (DNA): TGTGCCAGCACAACTCGGGGGGGCGGCACAGATACGCAGTATTTT. Using reference TRBV25-1 and TRBJ2-3 for the parts outside the CDR3, the full variable domain is EADIYQTPRYLVIGTGKKITLECSQTMGHDKMYWYQQDPGMELHLIHYSYGVNSTEKGDLSSESTVSRIRTEHFPLTLESARPSHTSQYLCASTTRGGGTDTQYFGPGTRLTVL.

V gene TRBV6-1 combines with J gene TRBJ1-1; D gene uncertain. From germline, CDR1 is MNHNS and CDR2 SASEGT. The CDR3 is 14 residues long. Trimming shortened V by 6 bases and J by 3 bases, and 14 bases separated the two germline ends. The CDR3 loop reads CASSRTEAYTEAFF. Here the CDR3 DNA reads TGTGCCAGCAGCCGGACGGAGGCCTACACTGAAGCTTTCTTT.

This rearrangement joins TRBV29-1 to TRBJ1-5, with TRBD1 matching over 7 bases. The V and J ends lost 4 bases and 8 bases, in that order; junction bases with no gene match: 2. Germline V gives CDR1 SQVTM, CDR2 ANQGSEA. CDR3 length: 11 residues. The CDR3, as DNA: TGCAGCGTTGGACAGGGTGAGCCCCAGCATTTT. It is translated as CSVGQGEPQHF.

The CDR3 DNA reads as TGTGCCAGCAGCTCCGGACAGGGGAGGACTGAAGCTTTCTTT. Its translation: CASSSGQGRTEAFF. This chain links TRBV5-6 with TRBJ1-1; the match to TRBD1 covers 9 bases. V gave up 3 bases and J gave up 5 bases; unmatched junction bases: 5. The V gene's germline CDR1 is SGHDT and CDR2 YYEEEE. The CDR3 is 14 amino acids.

The J gene is TRBJ1-5, the V gene TRBV19, with 9 bases aligning to TRBD1. Germline V gene lookup returns CDR1 LNHDA and CDR2 SQIVND (reference sequence). Losses at the gene ends were 8 bases for V and 4 bases for J; bases not matched to a gene: 3. The CDR3 length is 13 residues. This CDR3 is CASGTGLNQPQHF. The CDR3, as DNA: TGTGCCAGTGGGACAGGGCTTAATCAGCCCCAGCATTTT. Looking up the rest from reference TRBV19 and TRBJ1-5 gives the full variable domain: DGGITQSPKYLFRKEGQNVTLSCEQNLNHDAMYWYRQDPGQGLRLIYYSQIVNDFQKGDIAEGYSVSREKKESFPLTVTSAQKNPTAFYLCASGTGLNQPQHFGDGTRLSIL.

The rearrangement uses TRBV5-1 and TRBJ2-4; possibly TRBD1 for D (5 bases). Trimming removed 0 bases from V and 11 bases from J, with 15 bases in between. CDR1 SGHRS and CDR2 YFSETQ come from the germline V gene. This CDR3 is 14 amino acids long. The DNA for the CDR3 is TGCGCCAGCAGCTTGGATGGGCAGGGTAGTTTTCAGTACTTC. Protein product: CASSLDGQGSFQYF.

The V and J genes are TRBV5-1 and TRBJ1-4; D remains unclear. The CDR3 is 14 amino acids. V dropped 0 bases and J dropped 5 bases, with 8 bases sitting between them. Germline CDR1 reads SGHRS; CDR2 reads YFSETQ. CDR3 protein: CASSLGGKNEKLFF. CDR3 nucleotide sequence: TGCGCCAGCAGCTTGGGCGGGAAGAATGAAAAACTGTTTTTT.

The chain links TRBV5-4 to TRBJ2-7; D possibly uses TRBD1 or TRBD2 (5 bases each). Trimming pared 4 bases from V and 2 bases from J, leaving 22 bases between. The CDR3 is 17 amino acids. The germline CDR1 and CDR2 sequences are SGHNT and YYREEE (reference sequence). CDR3 nucleotide sequence: TGTGCCAGCAGCCAATCCACGGGACGCGGAGGAACCTACGAGCAGTACTTC. Residues: CASSQSTGRGGTYEQYF.

The V gene is TRBV7-3, the J gene TRBJ2-2; 9 bases map to TRBD1. The CDR3 consists of 16 residues. With 5 bases clipped from V and 1 base from J, the junction kept 5 bases outside the gene matches. Germline V gene sequence: CDR1 SGHTA, CDR2 FQGTGA. This CDR3 is CASSKQGARNTGELFF. The CDR3 DNA follows: TGTGCCAGCAGCAAACAGGGGGCACGGAACACCGGGGAGCTGTTTTTT.

The chain has TRBV19 and TRBJ1-1; TRBD1 might be the D (5 bases). Trimming left V 7 bases short and J 5 bases short, with 11 bases between. The germline V gene encodes CDR1 LNHDA and CDR2 SQIVND (reference sequence). The CDR3 spans 12 residues. CDR3 coding DNA: TGTGCCAGTACCTTACCAGGGACTGAAGCTTTCTTT. This sequence encodes CASTLPGTEAFF.

CDR3 loop: CSVGTGNPQETQYF. Written as DNA, the CDR3 is TGCAGCGTAGGGACAGGGAATCCCCAAGAGACCCAGTACTTC. This chain uses TRBV29-1 with TRBJ2-5; 9 bases are a match to TRBD1. The CDR3 length is 14 residues. Germline CDR1 is SQVTM and CDR2 is ANQGSEA. The junction had 6 bases not matched to a gene; V was cut back by 6 bases and J by 1 base.

This clone was seen a handful of times. The V gene is TRBV19, the J gene TRBJ1-3; D unclear. The V gene's germline CDR1 is LNHDA and CDR2 SQIVND (reference sequence). V was cut by 3 bases and J by 7 bases, with 22 bases left in between. The CDR3 contains 17 residues. The DNA of the CDR3 is TGTGCCAGTAGTATTCGACCGGGCCCAGGAACGGGCAACACCATATATTTT. Residues: CASSIRPGPGTGNTIYF.

This clone has just one count. This CDR3 is CASSYSGAYGYTF. CDR3 coding DNA: TGTGCCAGCAGTTACTCGGGGGCCTATGGCTACACCTTC. The rearrangement joins TRBV6-5 to TRBJ1-2, with TRBD1 as a possible D gene (6 bases). Germline values: CDR1 MNHEY, CDR2 SVGAGI. The CDR3 extends over 13 amino acids. V gave up 0 bases and J gave up 4 bases, with 6 bases separating them.

This sequence joins TRBV29-1 and TRBJ1-5, with D tentatively TRBD1 (5 bases). CDR3 length: 13 amino acids. Trimming took off 4 bases at V and 2 bases at J, with 9 bases between the two ends. In germline, CDR1 is SQVTM, CDR2 ANQGSEA. This chain's CDR3 is CSVAQGGNQPQHF. The CDR3 DNA follows: TGCAGCGTTGCTCAAGGGGGCAATCAGCCCCAGCATTTT. The complete variable domain, with remaining parts taken from reference TRBV29-1 and TRBJ1-5, reads SAVISQKPSRDICQRGTSLTIQCQVDSQVTMMFWYRQQPGQSLTLIATANQGSEATYESGFVIDKFPISRPNLTFSTLTVSNMSPEDSSIYLCSVAQGGNQPQHFGDGTRLSIL.

The chain couples TRBV19 to TRBJ1-1; D may be TRBD1 (6 bases). The germline CDR1 and CDR2 sequences are LNHDA and SQIVND (reference sequence). Deletions cut 4 bases from V and 0 bases from J, with 15 bases between. CDR3 length equals 16 residues. The CDR3 DNA reads TGTGCCAGTAGTACAAACAGGGTGACGGTGAACACTGAAGCTTTCTTT. It translates to CASSTNRVTVNTEAFF.

The gene calls are TRBV6-5 and TRBJ1-1; no clear D gene. CDR1 and CDR2 from the germline V gene are MNHEY and SVGAGI. The V gene lost 0 bases and the J gene lost 5 bases, with 10 bases spanning the gap. This CDR3 is 14 amino acids long. DNA for the CDR3: TGTGCCAGCAGTTACTCCCAACTCGGGACTGAAGCTTTCTTT. It codes for CASSYSQLGTEAFF.

The chain uses TRBV12-5 and TRBJ1-1; tentative D call: TRBD1 (5 bases). The CDR3 is 15 residues long. Between the trimmed V and J ends, which lost 5 bases and 5 bases, there was a span of 18 bases. Germline CDR1 reads LGHNT; CDR2 reads FRNRAP. The CDR3 DNA sequence: TGTGCTAGTGGTGGGGGGACCACCGGTCGGACTGAAGCTTTCTTT. Translation: CASGGGTTGRTEAFF.

The rearrangement joins TRBV7-9 to TRBJ2-1, with 7 bases lining up with TRBD2. The germline V gene has CDR1 SEHNR and CDR2 FQNEAQ (reference sequence). The CDR3 has 17 amino acids. V lost 7 bases and J lost 4; bases outside the gene matches: 16. The CDR3 sequence: CASNPPLRLAGYNEQFF. The CDR3 DNA reads as TGTGCCAGCAACCCACCCCTCAGACTAGCCGGGTACAATGAGCAGTTCTTC.

This rearrangement joins TRBV4-3 to TRBJ1-4; D may be TRBD1 (5 bases). The CDR3 sequence is 17 residues long. Germline CDR1 LGHNA, CDR2 YSLEER. The ends were cut back, 0 bases at V and 0 bases at J, with 11 bases in the middle. This chain's CDR3 is CASSQDVQGSTNEKLFF. The CDR3 nucleotides read TGCGCCAGCAGCCAAGATGTCCAGGGATCAACTAATGAAAAACTGTTTTTT.

By share, this clone counts as medium-sized (0.01 to 0.1%). The chain employs TRBV2 and TRBJ1-2, with D tentatively TRBD1 (6 bases). The V gene's germline CDR1 is SNHLY and CDR2 FYNNEI. CDR3 size: 14 residues. V lost 3 bases and J lost 8, with 16 bases in between. The CDR3: CASSEAPVGGGYTF. The CDR3 coding sequence is TGTGCCAGCAGTGAGGCCCCCGTGGGGGGCGGCTACACCTTC.

The chain is built from TRBV4-3 and TRBJ2-7, with 7 bases aligning to TRBD1. V was clipped by 0 bases and J by 3 bases; unmatched bases: 2. Germline lookup yields CDR1 LGHNA and CDR2 YSLEER. This CDR3 has 14 residues. CDR3 DNA sequence: TGCGCCAGCAGCCAAGATCGACAGGGCTACGAGCAGTACTTC. Translated, it gives CASSQDRQGYEQYF.

This clone has only a few counts. V gene TRBV7-2 combines with J gene TRBJ2-7; D is unresolved. This CDR3 has 17 residues. With 1 base removed from V and 2 bases from J, the gap between germline ends came to 18 bases. CDR1 and CDR2 (germline): SGHTA, FQGNSA. The DNA of the CDR3 is TGTGCCAGCAGCTTAGTAGGCGACCGGATAGCTACCTACGAGCAGTACTTC. Translating gives CASSLVGDRIATYEQYF. Based on the CDR3 plus reference TRBV7-2 and TRBJ2-7, the full variable domain is GAGVSQSPSNKVTEKGKDVELRCDPISGHTALYWYRQSLGQGLEFLIYFQGNSAPDKSGLPSDRFSAERTGGSVSTLTIQRTQQEDSAVYLCASSLVGDRIATYEQYFGPGTRLTVT.

The chain couples TRBV6-1 to TRBJ1-5; D is uncertain. CDR1 and CDR2 (germline): MNHNS, SASEGT. V lost 8 bases, J lost 2 bases, and 13 bases lay in between. The CDR3 is 14 residues long. The CDR3 DNA reads as TGTGCCAGCCAAGCTACGAGGGGCAATCAGCCCCAGCATTTT. This codes for CASQATRGNQPQHF.

The chain uses TRBV5-1 and TRBJ2-7; D is perhaps TRBD1 (6 bases). CDR3 length: 13 amino acids. Germline lookup yields CDR1 SGHRS and CDR2 YFSETQ. Trimming removed 1 base from V and 2 bases from J, with 7 bases in between. The CDR3 loop is CASSLKGAYEQYF. The CDR3 DNA follows: TGCGCCAGCAGCTTGAAGGGGGCCTACGAGCAGTACTTC.

The chain combines TRBV6-1 with TRBJ1-6; D perhaps matches TRBD1 (5 bases). The CDR3 is 14 residues long. Germline V gives CDR1 MNHNS, CDR2 SASEGT. Trimming pared 8 bases from V and 8 bases from J, leaving 16 bases between. The CDR3: CASRSLGDHSPLHF. The CDR3 DNA reads as TGTGCCAGCCGTAGTTTGGGGGACCATTCACCCCTCCACTTT.

The sample holds a few counts of this clone. This chain joins TRBV9 and TRBJ1-1; the D is unclear. This CDR3 comprises 15 residues. Trimming left V 4 bases short and J 5 bases short, with 18 bases between. Per germline, CDR1 SGDLS and CDR2 YYNGEE. As DNA, the CDR3 is TGTGCCAGCAGCCCTCTTGTTCGGGTAGAAACTGAAGCTTTCTTT. Protein sequence: CASSPLVRVETEAFF.